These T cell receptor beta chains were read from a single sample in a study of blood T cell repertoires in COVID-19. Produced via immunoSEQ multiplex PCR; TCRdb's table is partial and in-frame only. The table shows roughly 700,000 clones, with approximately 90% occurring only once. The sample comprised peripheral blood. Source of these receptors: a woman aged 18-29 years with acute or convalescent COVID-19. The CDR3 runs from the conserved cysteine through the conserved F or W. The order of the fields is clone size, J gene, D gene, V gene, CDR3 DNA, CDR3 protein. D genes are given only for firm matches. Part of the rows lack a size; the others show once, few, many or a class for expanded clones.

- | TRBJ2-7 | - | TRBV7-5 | TGTGCCAGGCCCGAACGGGGGGGTAACGAGCAGTACTTC | CARPERGGNEQYF
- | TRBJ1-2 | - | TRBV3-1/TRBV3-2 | TGTGCCAGCAGCCAGTCAGGGGTGGGCTATGGCTACACCTTC | CASSQSGVGYGYTF
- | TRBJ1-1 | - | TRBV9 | TGTGCCAGCAGCGTAGAGAGGACGACGGACAGGAACACTGAAGCTTTCTTT | CASSVERTTDRNTEAFF
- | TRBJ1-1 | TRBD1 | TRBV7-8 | TGTGCCAGCAGCTCTCGACAGGGCTTGGGCACTGAAGCTTTCTTT | CASSSRQGLGTEAFF
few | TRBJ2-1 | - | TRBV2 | TGTGCCAGCAGTGAAGGGGGCTTACGACATGAGCAGTTCTTC | CASSEGGLRHEQFF
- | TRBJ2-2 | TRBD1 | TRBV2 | TGTGCCAGCAGCGGGGCAGGGGGTACTAACACCGGGGAGCTGTTTTTT | CASSGAGGTNTGELFF
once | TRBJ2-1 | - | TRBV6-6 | TGTGCCAGCAGTTACCCGGACTACCCTGTCTTC | CASSYPDYPVF
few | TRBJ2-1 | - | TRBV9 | TGTGCCAGCAGCGTAGCTCCAGGCAATGAGCAGTTCTTC | CASSVAPGNEQFF
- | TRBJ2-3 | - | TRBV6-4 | TGTGCCAGCAGTGACGGGAGTGCTCATACGCAGTATTTT | CASSDGSAHTQYF
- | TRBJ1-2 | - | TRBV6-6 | TGTGCCAGCAGGCCAGGGGCCGCCCTCTATGGCTACACCTTC | CASRPGAALYGYTF
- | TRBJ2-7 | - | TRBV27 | TGTGCCAGCGGGCCCGGAGGGGCCTACGAGCAGTACTTC | CASGPGGAYEQYF
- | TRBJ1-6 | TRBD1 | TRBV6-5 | TGTGCCAGCACGGGACAGCTTAATTCACCCCTCCACTTT | CASTGQLNSPLHF
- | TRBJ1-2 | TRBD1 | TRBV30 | TGTGCCTGGAGGGCAACCGACAGGGGAGGAGGCTACACCTTC | CAWRATDRGGGYTF
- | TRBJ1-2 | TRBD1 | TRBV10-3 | TGTGCCATCAGTGAGACAGGGGTAGGCTACACCTTC | CAISETGVGYTF
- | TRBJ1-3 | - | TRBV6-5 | TGTGCCAGCAGTTACTCGTTCACTATGGCTGGAAACACCATATATTTT | CASSYSFTMAGNTIYF
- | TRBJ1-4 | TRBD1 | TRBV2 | TGTGCCAGCAGTTTCCCGGGACAGGGCGTAGGTAATGAAAAACTGTTTTTT | CASSFPGQGVGNEKLFF
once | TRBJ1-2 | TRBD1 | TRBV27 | TGTGCCAGCAGTTTATCCCAGGGGGCGAACTATGGCTACACCTTC | CASSLSQGANYGYTF
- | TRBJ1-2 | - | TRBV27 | TGTGCCAGCCATGGAGGCGGCCAAGATGGCTACACCTTC | CASHGGGQDGYTF
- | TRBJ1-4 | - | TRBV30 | TGTGCCTGGAGTGTCGGCGGGGTGATTGAAAAACTGTTTTTT | CAWSVGGVIEKLFF
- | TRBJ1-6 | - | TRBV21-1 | TGTGCCAGCAGCACCCGGAGAGGGACAGACCTAATTTACTCACCCCTCCACTTT | CASSTRRGTDLIYSPLHF
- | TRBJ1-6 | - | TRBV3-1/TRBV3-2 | TGTGCCAGCAGCCCCCGGCAGGGTTGGTCACCCCTCCACTTT | CASSPRQGWSPLHF
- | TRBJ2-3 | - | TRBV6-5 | TGTGCCAGCAGTTCCTCATATGTCCCAGATACGCAGTATTTT | CASSSSYVPDTQYF
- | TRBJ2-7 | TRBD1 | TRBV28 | TGTGCCAGCAGAGAGGGACAGGAAATAGCCTACGAGCAGTACTTC | CASREGQEIAYEQYF
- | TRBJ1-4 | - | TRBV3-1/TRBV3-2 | TGTGCCAGCAGCCCCAGTATGGACAGTGTACCTTCAACTAATGAAAAACTGTTTTTT | CASSPSMDSVPSTNEKLFF
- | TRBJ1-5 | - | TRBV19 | TGTGCCAGTAGTATAACAGGGAATCAGCCCCAGCATTTT | CASSITGNQPQHF
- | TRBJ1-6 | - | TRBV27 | TGTGCCAGCAGTAACAGGGCAAGCTTTTCACCCCTCCACTTT | CASSNRASFSPLHF
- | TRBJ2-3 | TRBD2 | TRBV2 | TGTGCCAGCCGGCGTCTAGCGGGCACAGATACGCAGTATTTT | CASRRLAGTDTQYF
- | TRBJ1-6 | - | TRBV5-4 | TGTGCCAGCAGCCACGGAGGGGTTAATTCACCCCTCCACTTT | CASSHGGVNSPLHF
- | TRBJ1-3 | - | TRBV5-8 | TGTGCCAGCAGTTCGGGACTGGCCTCCTCTGGAAACACCATATATTTT | CASSSGLASSGNTIYF
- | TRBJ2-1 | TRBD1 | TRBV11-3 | TGTGCCAGCAGCTCCTCAACAGGGGGCGAGCAGTTCTTC | CASSSSTGGEQFF
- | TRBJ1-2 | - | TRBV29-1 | TGCAGCGCCCATACGGGGGGAGGCTACACCTTC | CSAHTGGGYTF
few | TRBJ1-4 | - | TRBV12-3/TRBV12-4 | TGTGCCAGCAGCCGGGGGGCGGTTGAAAAACTGTTTTTT | CASSRGAVEKLFF
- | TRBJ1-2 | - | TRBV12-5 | TGTGCTAGTGCCCCAGAGGTAGAGTATGGCTACACCTTC | CASAPEVEYGYTF
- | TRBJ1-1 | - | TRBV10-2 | TGCGCCAGCACCGACGGGTCCGGGGGTGGGGCTTTCTTT | CASTDGSGGGAFF
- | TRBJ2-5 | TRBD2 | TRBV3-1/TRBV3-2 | TGTGCCAGCAGCCAAGAATTGACTAGCGGACAAGAGACCCAGTACTTC | CASSQELTSGQETQYF
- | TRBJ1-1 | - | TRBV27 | TGTGCCAGCAGGGGCGGGGGGCACACTGAAGCTTTCTTT | CASRGGGHTEAFF
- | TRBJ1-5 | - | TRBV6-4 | TGTGCCAGCAGCCCCGGGGGGGATGGCAATCAGCCCCAGCATTTT | CASSPGGDGNQPQHF
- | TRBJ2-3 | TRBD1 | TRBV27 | TGTGCCAGCAAACATGCCCCGGGACAGGGGACAGATACGCAGTATTTT | CASKHAPGQGTDTQYF
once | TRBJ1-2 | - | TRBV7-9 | TGTGCCAGCAGCGGCGGTTTCGGGGGTTCCGATGGCTACACCTTC | CASSGGFGGSDGYTF
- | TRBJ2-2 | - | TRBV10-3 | TGTGCCATCAGTGACCGGACAGTCACCGGGGAGCTGTTTTTT | CAISDRTVTGELFF
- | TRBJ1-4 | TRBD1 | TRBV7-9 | TGTGCCAGCAGCTACGGACAGGGAACTAATGAAAAACTGTTTTTT | CASSYGQGTNEKLFF
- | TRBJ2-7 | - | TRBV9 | TGTGCCAGCAGCCCCTCAGTCGAGCAGTACTTC | CASSPSVEQYF
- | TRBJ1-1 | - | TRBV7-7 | TGTGCCAGCAGCTTAGACACCTACACTGAAGCTTTCTTT | CASSLDTYTEAFF
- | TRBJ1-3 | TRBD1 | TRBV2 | TGTGCCAGCAGGGAACAGGGGAAATTAGGAAACACCATATATTTT | CASREQGKLGNTIYF
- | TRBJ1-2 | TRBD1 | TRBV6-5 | TGTGCCAGCAGCCGATTCAGGGGGCGAGAAGGCTACACCTTC | CASSRFRGREGYTF
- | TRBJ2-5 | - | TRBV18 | TGTGCCAGCTCATCAGGCAGGGGTTGGGTCGAAGAAGAGACCCAGTACTTC | CASSSGRGWVEEETQYF
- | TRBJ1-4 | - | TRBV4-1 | TGCGCCAGCAGCCCCCTGACTAATGAAAAACTGTTTTTT | CASSPLTNEKLFF
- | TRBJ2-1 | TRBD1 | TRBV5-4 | TGTGCCAGCAGACAGGGGAGCTCCTACAATGAGCAGTTCTTC | CASRQGSSYNEQFF
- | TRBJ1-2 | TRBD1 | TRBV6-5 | TGTGCCAGCAGCCCCCCGGACAGGGTTGGCTACACCTTC | CASSPPDRVGYTF
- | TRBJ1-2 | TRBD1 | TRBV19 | TGTGCCAGTAGTATCTCCGGGACAGGGGGCAGAGGGTATGGCTACACCTTC | CASSISGTGGRGYGYTF
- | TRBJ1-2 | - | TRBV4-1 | TGCGCCAGCAGACCCGTGGGGGACGGAGGGTATGGCTACACCTTC | CASRPVGDGGYGYTF
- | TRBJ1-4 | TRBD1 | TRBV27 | TGTGCCAGCAGTCCCCGACAGGGGCCTGCAACTAATGAAAAACTGTTTTTT | CASSPRQGPATNEKLFF
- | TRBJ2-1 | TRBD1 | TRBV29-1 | TGCAGCGTTGGGGGGACAGGACCTTACAATGAGCAGTTCTTC | CSVGGTGPYNEQFF
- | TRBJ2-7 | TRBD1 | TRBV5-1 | TGCGCCAGCAGCTTGTCGGGACAGGGGATGGGTGAGCAGTACTTC | CASSLSGQGMGEQYF
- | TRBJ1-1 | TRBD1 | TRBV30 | TGTGCCTGGCGTAGACAGGGATTCATGAACACTGAAGCTTTCTTT | CAWRRQGFMNTEAFF
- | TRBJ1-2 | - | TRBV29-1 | TGCAGCACCACTACGGACTTTTATGGCTACACCTTC | CSTTTDFYGYTF
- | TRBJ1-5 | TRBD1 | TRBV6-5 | TGTGCCAGCAGTCCCGGGACAGGGTTTGGTCAGCCCCAGCATTTT | CASSPGTGFGQPQHF
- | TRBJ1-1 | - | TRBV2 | TGTGCCAGCAGGGAAAGGAGGAACACTGAAGCTTTCTTT | CASRERRNTEAFF
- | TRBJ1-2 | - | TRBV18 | TGTGCCAGCTCACCTTCCGGGAGCTATGGCTACACCTTC | CASSPSGSYGYTF
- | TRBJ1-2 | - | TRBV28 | TGTGCCAGCACTTCGCGGGGGCAAGGCTACACCTTC | CASTSRGQGYTF